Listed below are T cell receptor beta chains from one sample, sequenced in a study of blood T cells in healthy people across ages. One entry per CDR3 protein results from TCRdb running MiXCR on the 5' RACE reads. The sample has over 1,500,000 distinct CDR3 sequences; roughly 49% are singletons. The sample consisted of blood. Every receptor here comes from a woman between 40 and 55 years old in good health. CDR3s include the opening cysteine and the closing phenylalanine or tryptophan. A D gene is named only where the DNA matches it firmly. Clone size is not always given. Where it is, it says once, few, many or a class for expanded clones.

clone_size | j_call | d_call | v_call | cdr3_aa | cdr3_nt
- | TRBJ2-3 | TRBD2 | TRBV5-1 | CASSHIAGSTDTQYF | TGCGCCAGCAGCCACATAGCGGGGAGCACAGATACGCAGTATTTT
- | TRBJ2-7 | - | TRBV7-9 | CASSLDDKFPYEQYF | TGTGCCAGCAGCTTAGATGATAAATTCCCCTACGAGCAGTACTTC
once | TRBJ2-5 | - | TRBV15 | CATSRGARQTQETQYF | TGTGCCACCAGCAGGGGGGCCAGACAGACGCAAGAGACCCAGTACTTC
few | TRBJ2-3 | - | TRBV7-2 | CASSLDGHRTDTQYF | TGTGCCAGCAGCCTAGACGGACACCGCACAGATACGCAGTATTTT
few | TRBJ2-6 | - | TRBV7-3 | CASSYDRSSGANVLTF | TGTGCCAGCAGCTATGACAGGTCCTCTGGGGCCAACGTCCTGACTTTC
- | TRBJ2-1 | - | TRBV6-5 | CASSYVGSGNEQFF | TGTGCCAGCAGTTACGTAGGATCGGGCAATGAGCAGTTCTTC
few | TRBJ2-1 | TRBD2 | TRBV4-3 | CASSQDWLAGTNEQFF | TGCGCCAGCAGCCAAGATTGGCTAGCGGGGACCAATGAGCAGTTCTTC
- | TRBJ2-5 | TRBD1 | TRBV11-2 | CASSSPNLRDRRYQETQYF | TGTGCCAGCAGCTCCCCAAATCTCCGGGACAGGAGGTACCAAGAGACCCAGTACTTC
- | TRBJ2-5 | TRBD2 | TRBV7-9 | CASSPTSGGTEQYF | TGTGCCAGCAGCCCAACTAGCGGGGGAACTGAGCAGTACTTC
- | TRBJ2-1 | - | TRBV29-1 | CSVERFNEQFF | TGCAGCGTCGAACGGTTCAATGAGCAGTTCTTC
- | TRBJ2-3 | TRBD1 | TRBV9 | CASSVGGGQVGTDTQYF | TGTGCCAGCAGCGTAGGTGGGGGACAGGTAGGCACAGATACGCAGTATTTT
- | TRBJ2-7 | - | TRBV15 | CATSTPRVLGEQYF | TGTGCCACCAGCACTCCCAGGGTTTTAGGCGAGCAGTACTTC
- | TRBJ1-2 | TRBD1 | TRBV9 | CASSVSGQGASGYTF | TGTGCCAGCAGCGTCTCGGGACAGGGGGCAAGTGGCTACACCTTC
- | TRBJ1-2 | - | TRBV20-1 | CSARDRTAGGEGYTF | TGCAGTGCTAGAGATCGGACAGCTGGGGGGGAAGGCTACACCTTC
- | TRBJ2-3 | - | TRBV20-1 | CSARAASTADTQYF | TGCAGTGCTAGAGCTGCTAGCACCGCAGATACGCAGTATTTT
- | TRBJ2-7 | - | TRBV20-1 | CSASRGNLYEQYF | TGCAGTGCTAGTCGGGGGAACCTCTACGAGCAGTACTTC
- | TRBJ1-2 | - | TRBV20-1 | CSARRRGTLKDHMYGYTF | TGCAGTGCTAGGAGGAGGGGGACGCTCAAAGATCACATGTATGGCTACACCTTC
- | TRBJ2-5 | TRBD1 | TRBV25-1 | CASSDFSAGGRETQYF | TGTGCCAGCAGTGATTTCTCCGCAGGGGGCCGGGAGACCCAGTACTTC
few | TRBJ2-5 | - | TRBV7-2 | CASSLGDGRIGRQETQYF | TGTGCCAGCAGCTTAGGGGATGGGAGGATAGGGAGACAAGAGACCCAGTACTTC
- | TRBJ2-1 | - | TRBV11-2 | CASSLDWEISYNEQFF | TGTGCCAGCAGCTTAGACTGGGAAATCTCCTACAATGAGCAGTTCTTC
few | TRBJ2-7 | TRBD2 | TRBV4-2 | CASSQVGTNTYEQYF | TGTGCCAGCAGCCAAGTGGGGACTAACACCTACGAGCAGTACTTC
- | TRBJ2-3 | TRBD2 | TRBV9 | CASSALAHRTDTQYF | TGTGCCAGCAGCGCACTAGCGCATCGCACAGATACGCAGTATTTT
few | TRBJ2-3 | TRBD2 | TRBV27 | CASSLRTSGDTDTQYF | TGTGCCAGCAGTTTAAGGACTAGCGGGGACACAGATACGCAGTATTTT
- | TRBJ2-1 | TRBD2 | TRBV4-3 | CASNQAGDYNEQFF | TGCGCCAGCAACCAAGCGGGGGACTACAATGAGCAGTTCTTC
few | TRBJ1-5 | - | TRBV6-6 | CASSYGSQPQHF | TGTGCCAGCAGTTACGGGAGCCAGCCCCAGCATTTT
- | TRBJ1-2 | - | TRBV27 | CASSPTTAPYGYTF | TGTGCCAGCAGTCCCACGACAGCACCCTATGGCTACACCTTC